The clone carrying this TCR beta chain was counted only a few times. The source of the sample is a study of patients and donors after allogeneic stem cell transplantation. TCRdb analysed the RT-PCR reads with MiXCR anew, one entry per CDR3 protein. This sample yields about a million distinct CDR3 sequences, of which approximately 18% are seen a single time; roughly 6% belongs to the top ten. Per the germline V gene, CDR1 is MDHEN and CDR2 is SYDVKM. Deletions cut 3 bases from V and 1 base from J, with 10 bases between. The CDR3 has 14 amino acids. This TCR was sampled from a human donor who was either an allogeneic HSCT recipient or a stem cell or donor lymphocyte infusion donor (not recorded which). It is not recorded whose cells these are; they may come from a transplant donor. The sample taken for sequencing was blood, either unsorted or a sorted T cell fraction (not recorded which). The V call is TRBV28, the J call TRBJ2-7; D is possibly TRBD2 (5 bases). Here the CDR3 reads CASSFGVGSYEQYF. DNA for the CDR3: TGTGCCAGCAGTTTCGGGGTTGGGTCCTACGAGCAGTACTTC.